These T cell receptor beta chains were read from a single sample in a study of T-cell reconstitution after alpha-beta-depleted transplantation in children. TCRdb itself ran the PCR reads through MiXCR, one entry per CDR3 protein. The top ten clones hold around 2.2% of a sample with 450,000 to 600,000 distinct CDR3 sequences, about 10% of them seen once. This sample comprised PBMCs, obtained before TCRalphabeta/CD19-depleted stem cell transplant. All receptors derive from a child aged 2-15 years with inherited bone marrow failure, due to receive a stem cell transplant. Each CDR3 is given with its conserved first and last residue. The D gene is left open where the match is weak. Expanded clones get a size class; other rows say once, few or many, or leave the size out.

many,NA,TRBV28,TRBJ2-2,TGTGCCAGCGGGGCCGGGCCCACCGGGGAGCTGTTTTTT,CASGAGPTGELFF
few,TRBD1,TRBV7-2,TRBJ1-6,TGTGCCAGCAGCTCACCGGGACAGGGCAGCTATAATTCACCCCTCCACTTT,CASSSPGQGSYNSPLHF
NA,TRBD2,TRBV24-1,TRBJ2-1,TGTGCCACCGGATCTTCCCAGGGACTAGCGGTCTACAATGAGCAGTTCTTC,CATGSSQGLAVYNEQFF
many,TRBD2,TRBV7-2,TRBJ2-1,TGTGCCAGCAGCCCTGAACTAGCGGGAGGACTCATCAATGAGCAGTTCTTC,CASSPELAGGLINEQFF
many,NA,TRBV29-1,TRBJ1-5,TGCAGCGCCAAAGACAGTAGCAATCAGCCCCAGCATTTT,CSAKDSSNQPQHF
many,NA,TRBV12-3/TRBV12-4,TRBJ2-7,TGTGCCAGCAGTTTAGTACTAGTCAGCTACGAGCAGTACTTC,CASSLVLVSYEQYF
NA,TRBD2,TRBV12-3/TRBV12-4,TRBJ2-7,TGTGCCAGCAGTTTCACGGGAGGGCGGGGGGAGCAGTACTTC,CASSFTGGRGEQYF
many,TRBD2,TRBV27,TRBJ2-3,TGTGCCAGCAGTTTAACAAGCGGGGAGTTCACAGATACGCAGTATTTT,CASSLTSGEFTDTQYF
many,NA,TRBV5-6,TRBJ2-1,TGTGCCAGCAGCAAGCCTAGCGTGAAGGACAATGAGCAGTTCTTC,CASSKPSVKDNEQFF
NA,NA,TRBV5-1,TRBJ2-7,TGCGCCAGCAGCTTGGGCCCCCGCGGGGACTACGAGCAGTACTTC,CASSLGPRGDYEQYF
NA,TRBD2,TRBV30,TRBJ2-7,TGTGCCTGGAGCCTCGGGAGGGCCGGCGAGCAGTACTTC,CAWSLGRAGEQYF
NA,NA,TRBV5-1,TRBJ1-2,TGCGCCAGCAGCTTCGACGGAACTAACTATGGCTACACCTTC,CASSFDGTNYGYTF
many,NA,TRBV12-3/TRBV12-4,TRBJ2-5,TGTGCCAGCAGCCCCGGGGCGGAGACCCAGTACTTC,CASSPGAETQYF
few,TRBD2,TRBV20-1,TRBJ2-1,TGCAGTGCTAGGGCGAGCGGGAGGGCTTACAATGAGCAGTTCTTC,CSARASGRAYNEQFF
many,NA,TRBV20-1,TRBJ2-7,TGCAGTGCTAGCTATAGGAGGTCCTACGAGCAGTACTTC,CSASYRRSYEQYF
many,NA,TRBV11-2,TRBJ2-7,TGTGCCAGCAGTTTGGAGGTTACCTACGAGCAGTACTTC,CASSLEVTYEQYF
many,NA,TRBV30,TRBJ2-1,TGTGCCTCACCAGCGGGTAGTTCCTACAATGAGCAGTTCTTC,CASPAGSSYNEQFF
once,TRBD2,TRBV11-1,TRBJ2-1,TGTGCCAGCAGCCACCCGCTCCTAGCGGACTACAATGAGCAGTTCTTC,CASSHPLLADYNEQFF
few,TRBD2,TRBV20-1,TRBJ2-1,TGCAGTGCCCAGCGGCTAGCGGGAGGCCCGGGGTACAATGAGCAGTTCTTC,CSAQRLAGGPGYNEQFF
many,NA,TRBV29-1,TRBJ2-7,TGCAGCGTTTGGCATCCCTACGAGCAGTACTTC,CSVWHPYEQYF
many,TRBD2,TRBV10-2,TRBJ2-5,TGCGCCAGCCTACTGGCGGGAGGAGAGACCCAGTACTTC,CASLLAGGETQYF
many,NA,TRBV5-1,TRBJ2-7,TGCGCCAGCAGCTTGAGTCAGGGAGGCGAGCAGTACTTC,CASSLSQGGEQYF
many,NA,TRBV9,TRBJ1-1,TGTGCCAGCAGCGTTGGGCAAGACACTGAAGCTTTCTTT,CASSVGQDTEAFF
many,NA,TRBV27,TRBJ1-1,TGTGCCAGCAGTTTGAGTTGGGGGGTTACTGAAGCTTTCTTT,CASSLSWGVTEAFF
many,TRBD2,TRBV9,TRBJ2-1,TGTGCCAGCAGCCCCCGGACTAGCGGAGGGGGGGACAATGAGCAGTTCTTC,CASSPRTSGGGDNEQFF
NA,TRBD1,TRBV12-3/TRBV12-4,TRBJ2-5,TGTGCCAGCAGACCTCCCATCGCAGGGGGCTATGGGGAGACCCAGTACTTC,CASRPPIAGGYGETQYF
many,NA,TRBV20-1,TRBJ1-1,TGCAGTGCTAGAGATCCGGGCGGTTCGAACACTGAAGCTTTCTTT,CSARDPGGSNTEAFF
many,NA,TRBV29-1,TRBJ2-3,TGCAGCGTCCAGAGAGGGGGGGGTTGGGGCACAGATACGCAGTATTTT,CSVQRGGGWGTDTQYF
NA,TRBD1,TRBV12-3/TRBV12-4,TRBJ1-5,TGTGCCAGCAGTCGCGACAGGGTGGTGGATCAGCCCCAGCATTTT,CASSRDRVVDQPQHF
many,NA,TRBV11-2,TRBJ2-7,TGTGCCAGCAGCTTAGATCGGGCAGTTGAGTACGAGCAGTACTTC,CASSLDRAVEYEQYF
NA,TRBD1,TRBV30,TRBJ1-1,TGTGCCTGCCGGGACAGGACGAACACTGAAGCTTTCTTT,CACRDRTNTEAFF
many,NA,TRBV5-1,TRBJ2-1,TGCGCCAGCAGCTTGGTCAGGGCTAGAAGCCACAATGAGCAGTTCTTC,CASSLVRARSHNEQFF
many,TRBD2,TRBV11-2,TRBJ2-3,TGTGCCAGCAGCACCTTGGGGCGGGAGGGCCGAGATACGCAGTATTTT,CASSTLGREGRDTQYF
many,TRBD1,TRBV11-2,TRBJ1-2,TGTGCCAGCAGCTTAGGGTTGAGCAGGGGGCAAGGTGGCTACACCTTC,CASSLGLSRGQGGYTF
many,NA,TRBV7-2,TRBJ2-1,TGTGCCAGCAGTAAGGCCCGTGAATTTTACAATGAGCAGTTCTTC,CASSKAREFYNEQFF
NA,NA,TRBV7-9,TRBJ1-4,TGTGCCAGCAGCTATGAGGGTGAAAAACTGTTTTTT,CASSYEGEKLFF
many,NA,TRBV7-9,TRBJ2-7,TGTGCCAGCAGCTTAGCGGTCAGGAGGGGCAGCTACGAGCAGTACTTC,CASSLAVRRGSYEQYF